These 20 T cell receptor beta chains originate from one sample sequenced in a study of blood T cell repertoires in COVID-19. TCRdb keeps only in-frame clones here, not all; method: immunoSEQ multiplex PCR. The data show about 120,000 clones, with approximately 79% seen just once and around 2.5% held by the top ten. The sequencing input was peripheral blood. These receptors were obtained from a man aged 45-65 years with acute or convalescent COVID-19.

The V gene is TRBV3-1 (or the pseudogene TRBV3-2), the J gene TRBJ2-2, with D unclear. CDR1 is LGHDT, CDR2 YNNKEL, per germline (reference sequence). Between the trimmed V and J ends, which lost 4 bases and 3 bases, there was a span of 6 bases. This CDR3 contains 13 residues. CDR3 in DNA: TGTGCCAGCAGCCTTATTGACACCGGGGAGCTGTTTTTT. This sequence encodes CASSLIDTGELFF.

The CDR3 nucleotides read TGTGCCAGCAGCGACAAGACAGGGTATGGTCTTAACTATGGCTACACCTTC. The encoded protein is CASSDKTGYGLNYGYTF. The chain links TRBV13 to TRBJ1-2; 7 bases agree with TRBD1. CDR3 length: 17 amino acids. Germline CDR1 is PRHDT and CDR2 is FYEKMQ (reference sequence). The V gene end was trimmed by 5 bases and the J gene end by 1 base; junction bases not matched to a gene: 13.

The rearrangement joins TRBV19 to TRBJ1-5; TRBD1 matches at 7 bases. The germline CDR1 and CDR2 sequences are LNHDA and SQIVND (reference sequence). V was clipped by 5 bases and J by 5 bases; unmatched bases: 12. The length of the CDR3 is 16 residues. The CDR3 region has the DNA TGTGCCAGTAGTGCCGACCAGGGGGACAGCTATCAGCCCCAGCATTTT. It yields the protein CASSADQGDSYQPQHF.

The V call is TRBV29-1, the J call TRBJ2-5; 8 bases are shared with TRBD1. There are 14 residues in the CDR3. CDR1 and CDR2 from the germline V gene are SQVTM and ANQGSEA. The V segment lost 7 bases and the J segment 5 bases; nucleotides outside the gene matches: 12. The CDR3 is CSARGTGLLETQYF. The CDR3 DNA follows: TGCAGCGCCAGGGGGACAGGTCTGCTGGAGACCCAGTACTTC.

The V and J genes are TRBV12-3 or TRBV12-4 and TRBJ1-6, with a tentative D call TRBD1 (6 bases). V dropped 6 bases and J dropped 8 bases, with 11 bases sitting between them. CDR3 length: 13 residues. In nucleotides, the CDR3 is TGTGCCAGCAGAACAAACAGGGATTCACCCCTCCACTTT. It specifies CASRTNRDSPLHF.

This sequence joins TRBV2 and TRBJ2-5; a possible D gene is TRBD2 (6 bases). The CDR3 contains 14 residues. The germline V and J ends were trimmed by 3 bases and 2 bases, with 10 bases remaining between them. Germline V gene sequence: CDR1 SNHLY, CDR2 FYNNEI. CDR3 residues: CASSEGGGQETQYF. Here the CDR3 DNA reads TGTGCCAGCAGTGAGGGGGGAGGTCAAGAGACCCAGTACTTC.

The chain carries TRBV2 and TRBJ1-2; the D is unclear. This CDR3 region has 14 residues. CDR1 and CDR2 from the germline V gene are SNHLY and FYNNEI. Trimming shortened V by 8 bases and J by 7 bases, and 20 bases separated the two germline ends. The CDR3 coding sequence is TGTGCCAGCGGGTCGTTAAGAGGGCTGGGTGGCTACACCTTC. This translates into CASGSLRGLGGYTF.

The chain joins TRBV19 to TRBJ2-1; D perhaps matches TRBD1 (6 bases). From germline, CDR1 is LNHDA and CDR2 SQIVND (reference sequence). Between the trimmed V and J ends, which lost 4 bases and 4 bases, there was a span of 20 bases. CDR3 length equals 17 residues. The CDR3 coding sequence is TGTGCCAGTAGTACTCTTCGACAGGACTCCCAGTACAATGAGCAGTTCTTC. Translation: CASSTLRQDSQYNEQFF.

J is TRBJ1-5 and V is TRBV28, with D tentatively TRBD1 (6 bases). The V gene lost 4 bases and the J gene lost 1 base, with 17 bases spanning the gap. The CDR3 runs 17 residues. The germline gives CDR1 MDHEN, CDR2 SYDVKM. The CDR3 DNA reads TGTGCCAGCAGTTACCCGGGGACACGGACGAGCAATCAGCCCCAGCATTTT. Translation: CASSYPGTRTSNQPQHF.

This chain joins TRBV9 and TRBJ2-3; tentatively, D is TRBD1 (6 bases). The germline V gene has CDR1 SGDLS and CDR2 YYNGEE. This CDR3 has 15 residues. V lost 3 bases, J lost 3 bases, and 14 bases lay in between. The CDR3 DNA reads as TGTGCCAGCAGCGCGACAGGACAGCCGACAGATACGCAGTATTTT. Translating gives CASSATGQPTDTQYF.

The chain links TRBV7-9 to TRBJ1-6; TRBD1 agrees at 9 bases. The CDR3 contains 14 residues. J lost 9 bases, V lost 4 bases, and 4 bases had no gene match. Per the germline V gene, CDR1 is SEHNR and CDR2 is FQNEAQ (reference sequence). CDR3 in amino acids: CASSYTGGGSPLHF. CDR3 sequence (DNA): TGTGCCAGCAGCTACACAGGGGGCGGTTCACCCCTCCACTTT.

The chain carries TRBV11-2 and TRBJ1-2, with 11 bases fitting TRBD1. CDR1 and CDR2 from the germline V gene are SGHAT and FQNNGV. This CDR3 spans 17 amino acids. J gave up 6 bases and V 5 bases, and 14 bases lay outside the gene matches. In nucleotides, the CDR3 is TGTGCCAGCAGCCATTTTAAAGGACAGGGGGCGCGGGATGGCTACACCTTC. It specifies CASSHFKGQGARDGYTF. Looking up the rest from reference TRBV11-2 and TRBJ1-2 gives the full variable domain: EAGVAQSPRYKIIEKRQSVAFWCNPISGHATLYWYQQILGQGPKLLIQFQNNGVVDDSQLPKDRFSAERLKGVDSTLKIQPAKLEDSAVYLCASSHFKGQGARDGYTFGSGTRLTVV.

The genes are TRBV15 and TRBJ2-1; 7 bases align to TRBD2. The CDR3 consists of 13 residues. After removal of 8 bases from V and 6 bases from J, the junction contained 7 bases not matched to a gene. Germline-derived CDR1 and CDR2 are LNHNV and YYDKDF (reference sequence). CDR3 in DNA: TGTGCCACCCACCAGGGCGGGGGCAATGAGCAGTTCTTC. It is translated as CATHQGGGNEQFF.

This chain connects TRBV19 to TRBJ2-3; a possible D gene is TRBD2 (7 bases). This CDR3 comprises 16 residues. Trimming took off 3 bases at V and 1 base at J, with 14 bases between the two ends. Germline V CDR1 and CDR2: LNHDA, SQIVND (reference sequence). The CDR3 reads CASSIGGSGGTDTQYF. For the CDR3, the DNA is TGTGCCAGTAGTATCGGGGGGTCAGGGGGCACAGATACGCAGTATTTT.

The gene calls are TRBV7-9 and TRBJ2-2; D gene uncertain. CDR1 SEHNR and CDR2 FQNEAQ come from the germline V gene (reference sequence). The CDR3 is made up of 12 amino acids. V was pared by 1 base and J by 7 bases, with 4 bases between. The CDR3, as DNA: TGTGCCAGCAGCTTAGAGCGCGGGGAGCTGTTTTTT. Translation: CASSLERGELFF.

J is TRBJ2-5 and V is TRBV5-8; 7 nucleotides agree with TRBD1. The CDR3 runs to 15 residues. J lost 1 base, V lost 4 bases, and 7 bases had no gene match. CDR1 is SGHTS and CDR2 is YDEGEE in the germline V gene. CDR3 amino acids: CASSLGQLIQETQYF. The CDR3 nucleotides read TGTGCCAGCAGCCTGGGACAGCTGATCCAAGAGACCCAGTACTTC.

Only one count was recorded for this clone. This chain connects TRBV5-4 to TRBJ1-4; 7 positions match TRBD1. V shed 4 bases, J shed 4 bases, and the junction held 4 bases outside the gene matches. Germline V CDR1 and CDR2: SGHNT, YYREEE (reference sequence). This CDR3 region has 14 residues. The CDR3 loop reads CASSRTGVNEKLFF. The CDR3, as DNA: TGTGCCAGCAGCCGGACAGGCGTTAATGAAAAACTGTTTTTT.

The V gene is TRBV11-3, the J gene TRBJ2-1; tentative D call: TRBD2 (7 bases). CDR1 is SGHNT and CDR2 is YENEEA in the germline V gene. V lost 5 bases, J lost 10 bases, and 18 bases lay in between. This CDR3 has 14 amino acids. In DNA form, the CDR3 reads TGTGCCAGCAGCGCAAGCCGAGGGGGGGTCGAGCAGTTCTTC. As protein: CASSASRGGVEQFF.

This chain joins TRBV5-1 and TRBJ2-3; 8 positions match TRBD2. Trimming removed 5 bases from V and 2 bases from J; junction bases left unmatched: 13. The CDR3 runs to 17 residues. Germline V gene data show CDR1 as SGHRS and CDR2 as YFSETQ. CDR3 nucleotides: TGCGCCAGCAGATCGGGGGGGTCAACGGGCGCCACAGATACGCAGTATTTT. Translated: CASRSGGSTGATDTQYF.

This clone was observed a single time. The V call is TRBV2, the J call TRBJ1-5, with D possibly TRBD1 on 5 matching bases. The germline V gene has CDR1 SNHLY and CDR2 FYNNEI. V shed 8 bases and J shed 9 bases, with 17 bases lying between them. This CDR3 contains 13 residues. The CDR3 DNA follows: TGTGCCAGCGCGGGGGAAGGTTATGGGCCCCAGCATTTT. Translated: CASAGEGYGPQHF.